This T cell receptor beta chain was captured by sequencing in a study of T cell responses to AZD1222 COVID-19 vaccine. CDR1 and CDR2 from the germline V gene are SGHRS and YFSETQ. The length of the CDR3 is 17 residues. V lost 4 bases to trimming and J lost 3 bases, with 23 bases between them. Regarding the study as a whole: Unmutated regions of variants are reportedly targeted by nearly half of spike-specific TCRs.

The repertoire was sequenced with immunoSEQ multiplex PCR; TCRdb's copy has only in-frame clones and lacks some. The repertoire holds about 260,000 clones, with more than 80% as singletons. For this clone: Its antigen is unknown.

Sequencing was performed on peripheral blood, taken on day 0 of AZD1222 vaccination. This receptor was obtained from an adult in good health. The chain has TRBV5-1 and TRBJ2-7, with D possibly TRBD2 on 7 matching bases. CDR3 in DNA: TGCGCCAGCAGCCCCGCTGCGGGGGCCTCAGGAAGCTACGAGCAGTACTTC. The encoded protein is CASSPAAGASGSYEQYF.